This TCR beta chain was documented in a study of read filtering for tumor transcriptome and immune sequencing. Study as a whole: Transcriptome libraries were built from DNase-treated RNA. TCR-mapped reads were about 3.5 to 10.27 million with IR-seq versus roughly 75 to 1,400 with RNA-seq. Broader study findings: Even smaller IR-seq throughput identified most shared clonotypes. The CD138-negative fraction was mixed bone marrow immune cells, not pure T cells.

This clonotype showed up many times. As yet, its antigen is unknown. The library was built from about 400 ng RNA with molecular barcoded adaptors for alpha/delta and beta/gamma chains. Each CDR3 protein gets one entry after TCRdb re-called the reads with MiXCR. The sample comprises 35,000 to 55,000 distinct CDR3 sequences, over 9.5% of which are singletons, and 13% to 15% rests with the top ten. Trimming shortened V by 11 bases and J by 0 bases, and 19 bases separated the two germline ends. This CDR3 has 15 amino acids. Germline lookup yields CDR1 MDHEN and CDR2 SYDVKM. The chain carries TRBV28 and TRBJ1-1, with D possibly TRBD1 on 6 matching bases. This sequence originates from a donor at least 40 years old with multiple myeloma. Sequencing used a population of CD138-negative cells sorted from bone marrow. In DNA form, the CDR3 reads TGTGCCTCACAGGGAGGAACGGGGATGAACACTGAAGCTTTCTTT. Amino acids: CASQGGTGMNTEAFF.